One sample yielded the 8 T cell receptor beta chains listed below, sequenced in a study of neurological immune-mediated disorders. TCRdb itself ran the 5' RACE reads through MiXCR, one entry per CDR3 protein. The data show tens of thousands of distinct CDR3 sequences, about 5% seen once. Sequencing was carried out using PBMCs. The receptors shown here come from a human donor with multiple sclerosis. The donor label of this sample is uncertain.

This clonotype was picked up many times. The chain has TRBV5-1 and TRBJ2-1, with 8 bases matching TRBD2. J was trimmed by 0 bases and V by 4 bases; bases with no gene match: 9. CDR3 length: 17 residues. Germline loops: CDR1 SGHRS, CDR2 YFSETQ. CDR3 protein: CASSIGGLGSSYNEQFF. The CDR3 DNA reads TGCGCCAGCAGCATCGGGGGACTAGGGAGCTCCTACAATGAGCAGTTCTTC.

This clonotype was seen ten or more times. V usage is TRBV6-5 and J usage is TRBJ2-1, with D unclear. The CDR3 has 16 amino acids. CDR1 is MNHEY, CDR2 SVGAGI, per germline. Trimming stripped 2 bases from V and 0 bases from J, with 11 bases between. CDR3 DNA: TGTGCCAGCAGTTACGTCGTCCAGAGCTCCTACAATGAGCAGTTCTTC. As protein: CASSYVVQSSYNEQFF.

This clonotype was counted at least ten times. The chain carries TRBV5-1 and TRBJ1-6, with D tentatively TRBD1 (6 bases). Trimming cost V 4 bases and J 4 bases, with 15 bases left between them. Germline lookup yields CDR1 SGHRS and CDR2 YFSETQ. The length of the CDR3 is 16 residues. CDR3 coding DNA: TGCGCCAGCAGCGCCTCACAGGGCTCTTATAATTCACCCCTCCACTTT. As protein: CASSASQGSYNSPLHF.

This clonotype was counted at least ten times. V usage is TRBV10-3 and J usage is TRBJ2-3; D not resolved. This CDR3 is built from 12 residues. CDR1 is ENHRY and CDR2 is SYGVKD in the germline V gene. Trimming shortened V by 2 bases and J by 4 bases, and 4 bases separated the two germline ends. The CDR3 reads CAISEQSDTQYF. The CDR3, as DNA: TGTGCCATCAGTGAGCAGTCAGATACGCAGTATTTT.

At least ten counts were recorded for this clonotype. The V gene is TRBV12-3 or TRBV12-4, the J gene TRBJ2-1, with 13 bases lining up with TRBD2. The CDR3 sequence is 16 residues long. The junction had 3 bases not matched to a gene; V was cut back by 0 bases and J by 7 bases. The CDR3: CASSLARTSGGNEQFF. CDR3 sequence (DNA): TGTGCCAGCAGTTTAGCGCGGACTAGCGGGGGTAATGAGCAGTTCTTC.

This clonotype was detected many times. J is TRBJ2-1 and V is TRBV5-1; 7 positions match TRBD1. The trim removed 5 bases at V and 5 bases at J, leaving 7 bases unmatched. Germline values: CDR1 SGHRS, CDR2 YFSETQ. The CDR3 loop spans 14 amino acids. The CDR3, as DNA: TGCGCCAGCAGTCCTGACAGGGATAACAATGAGCAGTTCTTC. It yields the protein CASSPDRDNNEQFF.

This clonotype was counted at least ten times. The chain employs TRBV5-5 and TRBJ2-1; D ambiguous. In germline, CDR1 is SGHKS, CDR2 YYEKEE (reference sequence). This CDR3 has 15 residues. The V and J ends lost 4 bases and 0 bases respectively, with 11 bases between them. CDR3 DNA: TGTGCCAGCAGCCTACAGTGGAGCTCCTACAATGAGCAGTTCTTC. Encoded protein: CASSLQWSSYNEQFF.

This clonotype was seen ten or more times. The rearrangement uses TRBV6-1 and TRBJ1-5; perhaps TRBD1 as D (6 bases). Germline V gene lookup returns CDR1 MNHNS and CDR2 SASEGT. The ends were cut back, 2 bases at V and 0 bases at J, with 17 bases in the middle. The CDR3 contains 18 residues. CDR3 sequence: CASSETSVGGDSNQPQHF. The CDR3 DNA is TGTGCCAGCAGTGAAACCTCTGTAGGGGGGGATAGCAATCAGCCCCAGCATTTT.